Shown below are 26 T cell receptor beta chains from a single sample sequenced in a study of long-term antiretroviral therapy in people with HIV. Researchers report immunoSEQ v3.0 was run at survey level. Generated by immunoSEQ multiplex PCR, the TCRdb table keeps only in-frame clones and is missing some. The sample has 25,000 to 35,000 clones, roughly 78% seen once. The material was unsorted PBMCs, obtained 0.3 years after starting antiretroviral therapy. Every receptor here comes from a man aged 35 to 55 with HIV.

The rearrangement uses TRBV15 and TRBJ1-4; no definite D call. The CDR3 spans 15 residues. The germline V gene encodes CDR1 LNHNV and CDR2 YYDKDF (reference sequence). Trimming left V 2 bases short and J 0 bases short, with 7 bases between. The CDR3 region has the DNA TGTGCCACCAGCAGAAACGGAGCAACTAATGAAAAACTGTTTTTT. It encodes CATSRNGATNEKLFF.

This chain links TRBV6-5 with TRBJ2-5, with 11 nucleotides matching TRBD2. The CDR3 covers 16 residues. Germline V gene data show CDR1 as MNHEY and CDR2 as SVGAGI. Trimming cost V 0 bases and J 0 bases; bases outside gene matches: 0. CDR3 nucleotide sequence: TGTGCCAGCAGTTACTCGACTAGCGGGGACCAAGAGACCCAGTACTTC. Amino acid sequence: CASSYSTSGDQETQYF.

The chain recombines TRBV7-9 with TRBJ2-1, with 14 bases aligning to TRBD2. The V segment lost 1 base and the J segment 8 bases; nucleotides outside the gene matches: 10. From germline, CDR1 is SEHNR and CDR2 FQNEAQ (reference sequence). The CDR3 runs to 18 residues. The CDR3 sequence is CASSLGRGLAGDGYEQFF. CDR3 bases: TGTGCCAGCAGCTTAGGAAGGGGACTAGCGGGAGACGGGTATGAGCAGTTCTTC.

The gene calls are TRBV6-5 and TRBJ1-1; D remains ambiguous. The CDR3 contains 13 residues. The germline V gene encodes CDR1 MNHEY and CDR2 SVGAGI. Trimming removed 0 bases from V and 3 bases from J, with 5 bases in between. The CDR3 region is CASSYSRHTEAFF. The CDR3 coding sequence is TGTGCCAGCAGTTACTCGAGGCACACTGAAGCTTTCTTT.

The chain uses TRBV29-1 and TRBJ2-7, with TRBD2 matching over 8 bases. The germline CDR1 and CDR2 sequences are SQVTM and ANQGSEA. V shed 4 bases, J shed 3 bases, and the junction held 5 bases outside the gene matches. CDR3 length: 13 residues. This CDR3 is CSVVWTSSYEQYF. CDR3 coding DNA: TGCAGCGTTGTCTGGACTAGCAGCTACGAGCAGTACTTC.

As DNA, the CDR3 is TGTGCCAGCTCACCTCGAAAGGACGAGCAGTACTTC. As protein: CASSPRKDEQYF. The V and J genes are TRBV18 and TRBJ2-7; D is ambiguous. V dropped 3 bases and J dropped 5 bases, with 8 bases sitting between them. Germline V CDR1 and CDR2: KGHSH, LQKENI. The CDR3 sequence is 12 residues long.

The V and J genes are TRBV29-1 and TRBJ2-2; TRBD2 aligns across 10 bases. V lost 6 bases, J lost 0 bases, and 7 bases stayed unmatched. Germline lookup yields CDR1 SQVTM and CDR2 ANQGSEA. This CDR3 spans 16 amino acids. DNA of the CDR3: TGCAGCGTGAAGGGTAGCGGGGGGTCGAACACCGGGGAGCTGTTTTTT. This codes for CSVKGSGGSNTGELFF.

The chain carries TRBV30 and TRBJ2-2; D is possibly TRBD2 (6 bases). V lost 0 bases and J 7 bases, leaving 9 bases between the germline ends. Germline CDR1 is GTSNPN and CDR2 is SVGIG (reference sequence). The CDR3 covers 13 residues. CDR3 nucleotide sequence: TGTGCCTGGAGTGTTGGGGGGTTCGGGGAGCTGTTTTTT. Protein product: CAWSVGGFGELFF.

The genes are TRBV5-1 and TRBJ1-1, with D unresolved. Germline lookup yields CDR1 SGHRS and CDR2 YFSETQ. The CDR3 loop spans 16 amino acids. Between the trimmed V and J ends, which lost 4 bases and 0 bases, there was a span of 16 bases. The CDR3 protein is CASSPPLTDLNTEAFF. DNA of the CDR3: TGCGCCAGCAGCCCCCCACTCACAGACCTGAACACTGAAGCTTTCTTT.

The rearrangement links TRBV7-9 to TRBJ2-1; D call uncertain. This CDR3 has 12 amino acids. The germline gives CDR1 SEHNR, CDR2 FQNEAQ (reference sequence). V was clipped by 2 bases and J by 4 bases, with 3 bases between them. The CDR3 reads CASSLSYNEQFF. The CDR3 DNA sequence: TGTGCCAGCAGCTTATCGTACAATGAGCAGTTCTTC.

This chain links TRBV4-2 with TRBJ2-7, with D possibly matching TRBD2 (6 bases). This CDR3 is built from 16 residues. Looked up from germline, CDR1 is LGHNA and CDR2 is YNFKEQ. The V end was cut by 0 bases, the J end by 4 bases, with 16 bases between. The CDR3 nucleotides read TGTGCCAGCAGCCAAGATGCGGGGTATCGTCGTTACGAGCAGTACTTC. This codes for CASSQDAGYRRYEQYF.

This clone is a singleton in its sample. The rearrangement joins TRBV5-5 to TRBJ2-5; TRBD1 matches at 7 bases. CDR3 length: 12 amino acids. Per the germline V gene, CDR1 is SGHKS and CDR2 is YYEKEE (reference sequence). The V and J ends lost 3 bases and 6 bases, in that order; junction bases with no gene match: 2. CDR3 coding DNA: TGTGCCAGCAGCTGGGACAGAAAGACCCAGTACTTC. This encodes CASSWDRKTQYF.

The V gene is TRBV2, the J gene TRBJ2-5; 10 nucleotides align to TRBD1. CDR3 length equals 12 residues. Germline-derived CDR1 and CDR2 are SNHLY and FYNNEI. Unmatched junction bases numbered 0, after V lost 6 bases and J lost 5 bases. The CDR3 region has the DNA TGTGCCAGCAGGGACAGGGGGGAGACCCAGTACTTC. It encodes CASRDRGETQYF.

The chain is built from TRBV7-2 and TRBJ1-2; no clear D. This CDR3 has 12 residues. Germline values: CDR1 SGHTA, CDR2 FQGNSA. Trimming cost V 5 bases and J 4 bases, with 8 bases left between them. The CDR3 loop is CASSRGAYGYTF. CDR3 sequence (DNA): TGTGCCAGCAGCCGGGGAGCCTATGGCTACACCTTC.

This clone was found once. The chain uses TRBV7-2 and TRBJ2-1; 8 nucleotides align to TRBD1. Germline CDR1 SGHTA, CDR2 FQGNSA. V gave up 5 bases and J gave up 6 bases; unmatched junction bases: 18. The CDR3 runs to 18 residues. This chain's CDR3 is CASSPAMNRDRISNEQFF. The CDR3 coding sequence is TGTGCCAGCAGCCCCGCTATGAACCGGGACAGGATTTCCAATGAGCAGTTCTTC.

This clone was seen only a few times. This chain joins TRBV28 and TRBJ2-5; 9 nucleotides match TRBD2. CDR1 and CDR2 from the germline V gene are MDHEN and SYDVKM. The CDR3 has 16 amino acids. J gave up 0 bases and V 6 bases, and 8 bases lay outside the gene matches. As DNA, the CDR3 is TGTGCCAGCAGGGCTAGCGGGACGGGTAACCAAGAGACCCAGTACTTC. Translation gives CASRASGTGNQETQYF. Drawing the rest from reference TRBV28 and TRBJ2-5, the complete variable domain is DVKVTQSSRYLVKRTGEKVFLECVQDMDHENMFWYRQDPGLGLRLIYFSYDVKMKEKGDIPEGYSVSREKKERFSLILESASTNQTSMYLCASRASGTGNQETQYFGPGTRLLVL.

The rearrangement uses TRBV27 and TRBJ1-5; D not resolved. This CDR3 has 14 residues. Trimming stripped 6 bases from V and 4 bases from J, with 13 bases between. CDR1 and CDR2 (germline): MNHEY, SMNVEV (reference sequence). CDR3 bases: TGTGCCAGCAGCCGTTCCCGCGGGAATCAGCCCCAGCATTTT. As protein: CASSRSRGNQPQHF.

The chain uses TRBV9 and TRBJ1-4, with TRBD1 matching 7 bases. V was pared by 0 bases and J by 0 bases, with 5 bases of the junction left unmatched. This CDR3 contains 17 residues. Germline V gene lookup returns CDR1 SGDLS and CDR2 YYNGEE. The CDR3 DNA reads TGTGCCAGCAGCGTAGGGGAGGGGGCGCCAACTAATGAAAAACTGTTTTTT. It encodes CASSVGEGAPTNEKLFF. Filled out from reference TRBV9 and TRBJ1-4, the complete variable domain reads DSGVTQTPKHLITATGQRVTLRCSPRSGDLSVYWYQQSLDQGLQFLIQYYNGEERAKGNILERFSAQQFPDLHSELNLSSLELGDSALYFCASSVGEGAPTNEKLFFGSGTQLSVL.

The chain has TRBV6-6 and TRBJ2-5; D remains ambiguous. V lost 4 bases and J 1 base, leaving 4 bases between the germline ends. The CDR3 is made up of 12 amino acids. The germline CDR1 and CDR2 sequences are MNHNY and SVGAGI (reference sequence). The CDR3 DNA is TGTGCCAGCAGTTGGTCCCAAGAGACCCAGTACTTC. The encoded protein is CASSWSQETQYF.

This chain connects TRBV10-3 to TRBJ1-1; weak D call: TRBD1 (5 bases). There are 13 residues in the CDR3. The germline V gene has CDR1 ENHRY and CDR2 SYGVKD. V shed 10 bases and J shed 5 bases, with 17 bases lying between them. DNA for the CDR3: TGTGCCACAAGGGACCCTTTGGGGACTGAAGCTTTCTTT. It encodes CATRDPLGTEAFF.

This rearrangement joins TRBV10-1 to TRBJ2-1; TRBD2 matches at 12 bases. V dropped 0 bases and J dropped 8; count of bases not matched to a gene: 8. This CDR3 region has 17 residues. In germline, CDR1 is WNHNN, CDR2 SYGVQD (reference sequence). This CDR3 is CASSESTSGRDRYEQFF. Here the CDR3 DNA reads TGCGCCAGCAGTGAGTCGACTAGCGGGAGAGATAGGTATGAGCAGTTCTTC.

The V call is TRBV18, the J call TRBJ2-3, with D unresolved. This CDR3 contains 15 residues. The germline gives CDR1 KGHSH, CDR2 LQKENI. Deletions cut 3 bases from V and 3 bases from J, with 13 bases between. As DNA, the CDR3 is TGTGCCAGCTCACCCTCAGTACTCAGGACAGATACGCAGTATTTT. This translates into CASSPSVLRTDTQYF.

This clone was observed a few times. J is TRBJ1-2 and V is TRBV19, with D unclear. Trimming removed 3 bases at V and 0 bases at J, with 14 bases between. Germline V gene data show CDR1 as LNHDA and CDR2 as SQIVND (reference sequence). The CDR3 runs 16 residues. Here the CDR3 reads CASSIRVGSSNYGYTF. In nucleotides, the CDR3 is TGTGCCAGTAGTATCCGGGTCGGCTCTTCTAACTATGGCTACACCTTC.

The V call is TRBV30, the J call TRBJ2-1, with TRBD2 identical over 10 bases. CDR3 length: 19 amino acids. From germline, CDR1 is GTSNPN and CDR2 SVGIG (reference sequence). V gave up 0 bases and J gave up 0 bases; unmatched junction bases: 11. Here the CDR3 reads CAWSVHWAVAGGSYNEQFF. CDR3 in DNA: TGTGCCTGGAGTGTACACTGGGCGGTAGCGGGAGGCTCCTACAATGAGCAGTTCTTC.

V and J are TRBV13 and TRBJ2-2; TRBD1 aligns across 7 bases. Germline loops: CDR1 PRHDT, CDR2 FYEKMQ (reference sequence). The CDR3 is 15 residues long. V shed 5 bases, J shed 5 bases, and the junction held 8 bases outside the gene matches. The CDR3 DNA reads as TGTGCCAGCAGCCCCCTCGACAGGGCGACCGGGGAGCTGTTTTTT. This translates into CASSPLDRATGELFF.

This chain joins TRBV19 and TRBJ2-7; 8 bases map to TRBD1. The CDR3 is made up of 15 amino acids. CDR1 LNHDA and CDR2 SQIVND come from the germline V gene (reference sequence). J gave up 7 bases and V 7 bases, and 15 bases lay outside the gene matches. For the CDR3, the DNA is TGTGCCAGTACCAAGACAGGGGATCCTTTGAGGGAGCAGTACTTC. Its protein product is CASTKTGDPLREQYF.